Only one count was recorded for the clone carrying this T cell receptor (beta chain). Its antigen remains unknown. This specimen belongs to a study of lymphopenia after photon versus proton radiotherapy. Findings and limits, study-wide: After the lymphocyte nadir, photon-treated repertoires showed oligoclonal expansion, especially of CD8+ Temra cells. Relative stability marked proton patients; photon patients lost diversity and naive cells. Better survival with proton therapy was suggested as possible, not demonstrated.

V shed 2 bases and J shed 0 bases, with 11 bases lying between them. Germline V lookup: CDR1 MNHNS, CDR2 SASEGT. CDR3 length equals 16 residues. This table comes from immunoSEQ multiplex PCR, and its TCRdb copy is limited to in-frame clones, with some not included. Of approximately 80,000 clones detected, about 83% appear once; the ten largest clones hold 1.3% to 1.5%. The gene calls are TRBV6-1 and TRBJ1-5; D is possibly TRBD1 (5 bases). The sequence was collected from a man aged 55-75 years with pancreatic cancer. The starting material was peripheral blood, obtained from a patient treated with proton-based radiotherapy. CDR3 residues: CASSESRQYSNQPQHF. As DNA, the CDR3 is TGTGCCAGCAGTGAAAGTCGACAGTATAGCAATCAGCCCCAGCATTTT.